A selection of T cell receptor beta chains follows, all from one sample in a study of T cell responses to AZD1222 COVID-19 vaccine. Produced via immunoSEQ multiplex PCR; TCRdb's table is partial and in-frame only. This table has about 93,000 clones, roughly 89% appearing once. This sample comprised peripheral blood, obtained on day 0 of MenACWY control vaccination. These receptors came from an adult in good health. Each CDR3 is given without its conserved first and last residue. Fields, in order: V gene, D gene, J gene, CDR3 protein. The D gene is left open where the match is weak.

TRBV4-3	TRBD1	TRBJ1-4	ASSPGDRDNEKLF
TRBV9	TRBD1	TRBJ1-4	ASSPRAGGASGEKLF
TRBV6-5	.	TRBJ1-4	ASSRDKEKLF
TRBV5-4	.	TRBJ1-3	ASSLDDSLSGNTIY
TRBV19	.	TRBJ1-1	ASSIFTKGAEAF
TRBV5-1	.	TRBJ2-1	ASSFGSGGVYNEQF
TRBV11-2	.	TRBJ1-6	ASSPAAYNSPLH
TRBV4-1	.	TRBJ1-2	ASSPDGLGGYT
TRBV19	.	TRBJ2-5	ASSRGEETQY
TRBV15	TRBD2	TRBJ2-7	ATSRIAGGYSYEQY
TRBV15	TRBD1	TRBJ1-1	ATRPDRGWKEAF
TRBV6-6	.	TRBJ2-2	ASSGTYTGELF
TRBV6-5	.	TRBJ1-1	ASSYGGLNTEAF
TRBV27	.	TRBJ2-7	ASSIDRRSYEQY
TRBV3-1/TRBV3-2	.	TRBJ2-1	ASSSPGLENEQF
TRBV7-2	.	TRBJ1-2	ASSLGQGYGYT
TRBV6-5	TRBD1	TRBJ1-4	ASRQGGSIEKLF
TRBV7-8	TRBD2	TRBJ2-2	ASSRGLAGVGELF
TRBV12-3/TRBV12-4	.	TRBJ2-7	ASSYAPYEQY
TRBV5-1	.	TRBJ1-4	ASSPTGDNEKLF
TRBV14	.	TRBJ2-7	ASSQQLSTYEQY
TRBV6-2/TRBV6-3	TRBD2	TRBJ2-7	ASSYLEAGGRVEQY
TRBV11-3	.	TRBJ1-1	ASRSTGGTEAF
TRBV2	.	TRBJ2-1	ASGGGQSSYNEQF